This is a list of T cell receptor beta chains from one sample in a study of OX40 agonist ivuxolimab in advanced cancers. The repertoire was sequenced with immunoSEQ multiplex PCR; TCRdb's copy has only in-frame clones and lacks some. The data contain 20,000 to 25,000 clones, just over 90% of them seen just once; the ten biggest clones take up 49%. Sequenced here: CD4+ or CD8+ T cells sorted from blood, sampled in a trial of the OX40 agonist ivuxolimab. All receptors come from an adult with an advanced solid tumor such as melanoma, head and neck, liver or kidney cancer. The CDR3 runs from the conserved cysteine through the conserved F or W. Each record gives: J gene, clone size, V gene, D gene, CDR3 DNA, CDR3 protein. A D gene is named only where the DNA matches it firmly. A row's size may be missing; if present it is once, few, many or a size class.

J gene: TRBJ2-7
clone size: NA
V gene: TRBV7-8
D gene: NA
CDR3 DNA: TGTGCCAGCAGTAGGAGGACGGGGGTCTACGAGCAGTACTTC
CDR3 protein: CASSRRTGVYEQYF

J gene: TRBJ1-6
clone size: once
V gene: TRBV6-6
D gene: TRBD1
CDR3 DNA: TGTGCCAGCAGTTACCTGGGACAGGGGAATTCACCCCTCCACTTT
CDR3 protein: CASSYLGQGNSPLHF

J gene: TRBJ2-1
clone size: NA
V gene: TRBV19
D gene: TRBD1
CDR3 DNA: TGTGCCACCTCAAGGGACAGAGACTACAATGAGCAGTTCTTC
CDR3 protein: CATSRDRDYNEQFF

J gene: TRBJ2-1
clone size: few
V gene: TRBV11-2
D gene: NA
CDR3 DNA: TGTGCCAGCGGGCAGGGTATTAATGAGCAGTTCTTC
CDR3 protein: CASGQGINEQFF

J gene: TRBJ2-4
clone size: NA
V gene: TRBV7-9
D gene: NA
CDR3 DNA: TGTGCCAGCAGCTTAGCGTCCGCAGACAACCGGAACATTCAGTACTTC
CDR3 protein: CASSLASADNRNIQYF

J gene: TRBJ2-3
clone size: NA
V gene: TRBV2
D gene: NA
CDR3 DNA: TGTGCCAGCAGTGGAGGGAGGCCGAGCACAGATACGCAGTATTTT
CDR3 protein: CASSGGRPSTDTQYF

J gene: TRBJ1-2
clone size: NA
V gene: TRBV10-3
D gene: NA
CDR3 DNA: TGTGCCATTTCACCAGGGGCGGCTAACTATGGCTACACCTTC
CDR3 protein: CAISPGAANYGYTF

J gene: TRBJ2-5
clone size: NA
V gene: TRBV6-5
D gene: NA
CDR3 DNA: TGTGCCAGCAGTTACGGGCTACCCCAAGAGACCCAGTACTTC
CDR3 protein: CASSYGLPQETQYF

J gene: TRBJ2-1
clone size: NA
V gene: TRBV5-1
D gene: NA
CDR3 DNA: TGCGCCAGCAGCTTGGCGGGAGCCGCCTCCTACAATGAGCAGTTCTTC
CDR3 protein: CASSLAGAASYNEQFF

J gene: TRBJ1-5
clone size: NA
V gene: TRBV5-5
D gene: TRBD1
CDR3 DNA: TGTGCCAGCAGCCCCTCCTCCCCGGGACAGGGAGGCAATCAGCCCCAGCATTTT
CDR3 protein: CASSPSSPGQGGNQPQHF

J gene: TRBJ1-1
clone size: NA
V gene: TRBV10-1
D gene: NA
CDR3 DNA: TGCGCCAGTCAGGGATTGAACACTGAAGCTTTCTTT
CDR3 protein: CASQGLNTEAFF

J gene: TRBJ2-2
clone size: once
V gene: TRBV5-1
D gene: NA
CDR3 DNA: TGCGCCAGCAGCTTGGCGGGGAACACCGGGGAGCTGTTTTTT
CDR3 protein: CASSLAGNTGELFF

J gene: TRBJ2-2
clone size: NA
V gene: TRBV12-1
D gene: NA
CDR3 DNA: TGTGCCAGCGGTGAGCGGGAGCTCGAGAAGCACACCGGGGAGCTGTTTTTT
CDR3 protein: CASGERELEKHTGELFF

J gene: TRBJ2-3
clone size: once
V gene: TRBV4-3
D gene: NA
CDR3 DNA: TGCGCCAGCAGCCAAGATAGCCAGCGAACGCAGTATTTT
CDR3 protein: CASSQDSQRTQYF

J gene: TRBJ2-5
clone size: NA
V gene: TRBV10-2
D gene: NA
CDR3 DNA: TGCGCCAGCACAGACTGGCAAGAGACCCAGTACTTC
CDR3 protein: CASTDWQETQYF

J gene: TRBJ1-5
clone size: once
V gene: TRBV2
D gene: NA
CDR3 DNA: TGTGCCAGCAGTGAAGCGGAGGGGGGTAGTGAGCCCCAGCATTTT
CDR3 protein: CASSEAEGGSEPQHF

J gene: TRBJ2-7
clone size: NA
V gene: TRBV9
D gene: TRBD2
CDR3 DNA: TGTGCCAGCAGCGTAGATCCTAGCGGGAGCCTCGGCTCCTACGAGCAGTACTTC
CDR3 protein: CASSVDPSGSLGSYEQYF

J gene: TRBJ1-1
clone size: NA
V gene: TRBV9
D gene: NA
CDR3 DNA: TGTGCCAGCTCGGGGGCGATGAACACTGAAGCTTTCTTT
CDR3 protein: CASSGAMNTEAFF

J gene: TRBJ2-2
clone size: NA
V gene: TRBV18
D gene: TRBD1
CDR3 DNA: TGTGCCAGCTCACCATACAGGGGGCTTGGCGGGGAGCTGTTTTTT
CDR3 protein: CASSPYRGLGGELFF

J gene: TRBJ2-1
clone size: NA
V gene: TRBV5-1
D gene: TRBD2
CDR3 DNA: TGCGCCAGCAGCTTGGTGGGGGGGGACCCTACCTACAATGAGCAGTTCTTC
CDR3 protein: CASSLVGGDPTYNEQFF

J gene: TRBJ1-6
clone size: NA
V gene: TRBV7-2
D gene: NA
CDR3 DNA: TGTGCCAGCAGCAGGGTGGGGAATAATTCACCCCTCCACTTT
CDR3 protein: CASSRVGNNSPLHF

J gene: TRBJ2-6
clone size: NA
V gene: TRBV5-5
D gene: TRBD1
CDR3 DNA: TGTGCCAGCAGCGCCGGACAGGGTGCAGGCTCTGGGGCCAACGTCCTGACTTTC
CDR3 protein: CASSAGQGAGSGANVLTF

J gene: TRBJ2-7
clone size: NA
V gene: TRBV5-1
D gene: NA
CDR3 DNA: TGCGCCAGCAGCTTGGGTGTGGGTGAGCAGTACTTC
CDR3 protein: CASSLGVGEQYF

J gene: TRBJ2-5
clone size: NA
V gene: TRBV19
D gene: TRBD2
CDR3 DNA: TGTGCCAGTAGTATAATTCCTCCGCGGGGGGGGCAAGAGACCCAGTACTTC
CDR3 protein: CASSIIPPRGGQETQYF

J gene: TRBJ2-2
clone size: NA
V gene: TRBV9
D gene: TRBD2
CDR3 DNA: TGTGCCAGCGGGACTAGCGGGAGTGCCGGGGAGCTGTTTTTT
CDR3 protein: CASGTSGSAGELFF